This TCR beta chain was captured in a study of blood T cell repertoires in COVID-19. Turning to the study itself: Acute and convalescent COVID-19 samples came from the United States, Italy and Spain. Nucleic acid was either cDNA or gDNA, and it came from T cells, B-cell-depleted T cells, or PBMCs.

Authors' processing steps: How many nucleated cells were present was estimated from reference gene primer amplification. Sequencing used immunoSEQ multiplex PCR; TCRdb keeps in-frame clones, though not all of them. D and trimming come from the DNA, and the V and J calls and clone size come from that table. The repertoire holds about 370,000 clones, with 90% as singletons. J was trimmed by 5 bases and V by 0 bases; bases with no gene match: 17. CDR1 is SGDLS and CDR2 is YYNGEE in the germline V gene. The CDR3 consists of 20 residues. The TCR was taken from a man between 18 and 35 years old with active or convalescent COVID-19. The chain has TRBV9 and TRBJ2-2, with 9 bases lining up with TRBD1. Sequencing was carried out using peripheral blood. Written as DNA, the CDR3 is TGTGCCAGCAGCGTAGCTGGGACAGGGATTACGCGGAGATTAACCGGGGAGCTGTTTTTT. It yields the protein CASSVAGTGITRRLTGELFF.